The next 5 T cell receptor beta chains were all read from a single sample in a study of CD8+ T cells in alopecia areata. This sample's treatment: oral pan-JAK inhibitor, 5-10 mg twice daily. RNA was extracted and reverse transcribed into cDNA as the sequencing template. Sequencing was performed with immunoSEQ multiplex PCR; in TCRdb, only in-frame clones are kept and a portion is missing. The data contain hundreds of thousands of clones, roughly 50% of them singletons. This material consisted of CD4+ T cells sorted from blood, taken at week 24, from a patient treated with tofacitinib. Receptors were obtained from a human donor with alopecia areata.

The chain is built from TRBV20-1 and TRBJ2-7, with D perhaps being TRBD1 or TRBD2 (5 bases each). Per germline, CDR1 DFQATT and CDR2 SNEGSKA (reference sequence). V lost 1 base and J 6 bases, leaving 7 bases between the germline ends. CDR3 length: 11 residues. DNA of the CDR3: TGCAGTGCTAGAGGTGGGGGCGAGCAGTACTTC. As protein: CSARGGGEQYF.

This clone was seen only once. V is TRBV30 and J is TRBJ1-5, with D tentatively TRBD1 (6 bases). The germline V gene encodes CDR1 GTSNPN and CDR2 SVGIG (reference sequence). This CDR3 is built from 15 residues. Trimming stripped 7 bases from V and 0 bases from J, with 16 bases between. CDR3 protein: CALDKQGTSNQPQHF. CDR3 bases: TGTGCCTTGGACAAACAGGGAACTAGCAATCAGCCCCAGCATTTT.

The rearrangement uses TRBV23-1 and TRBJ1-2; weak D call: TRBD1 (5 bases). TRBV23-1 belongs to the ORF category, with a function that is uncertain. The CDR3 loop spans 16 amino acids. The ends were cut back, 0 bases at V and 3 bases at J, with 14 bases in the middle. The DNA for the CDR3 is TGCGCCAGCAGTCAATCTAATCGGACAAGATACTATGGCTACACCTTC. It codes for CASSQSNRTRYYGYTF.

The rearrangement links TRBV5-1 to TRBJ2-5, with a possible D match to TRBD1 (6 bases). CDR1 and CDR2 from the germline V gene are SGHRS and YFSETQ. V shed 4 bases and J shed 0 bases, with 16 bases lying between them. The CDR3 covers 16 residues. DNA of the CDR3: TGCGCCAGCAGCCCCGGACAGATATCGTACCAAGAGACCCAGTACTTC. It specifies CASSPGQISYQETQYF.

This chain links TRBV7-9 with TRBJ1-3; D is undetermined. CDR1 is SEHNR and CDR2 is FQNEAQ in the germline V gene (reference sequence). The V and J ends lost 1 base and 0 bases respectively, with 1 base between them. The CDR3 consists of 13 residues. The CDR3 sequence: CASSLVSGNTIYF. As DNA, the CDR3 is TGTGCCAGCAGCTTAGTCTCTGGAAACACCATATATTTT.